This TCR beta chain was identified in a study of T cell repertoires in cytomegalovirus infection. Overall study: Both a matching HLA type and CMV infection were indicated by public TCR beta signatures. Study outcomes and limitations: The ex vivo response showed dominance by HLA-C-restricted CMV-specific TCR beta clonotypes. Cumulative frequency of public TCR beta families picked out carriers of CMV plus the relevant HLA.

In regard to this clonotype: The antigen is not known. At one end, the junction sequence differs from germline, possibly due to a read error.

CDR3 length: 15 amino acids. TCRdb ran MiXCR on the reads and lists one entry per CDR3 protein. The sample has hundreds of thousands of distinct CDR3 sequences; roughly 33% are singletons. Specimen: cultured PBMCs, collected from culture after CMV antigen stimulation. This clonotype originated in a human donor in good health (CMV status not recorded). Some clones in this sample may be carry-over from other donors' samples. The V and J genes are TRBV12-3 or TRBV12-4 and TRBJ2-5; 12 nucleotides agree with TRBD2. Here the CDR3 reads CASSRLAGAQGTQYF. The CDR3 nucleotides read TGTGCCAGCAGTCGACTAGCGGGGGCCCAAGGGACCCAGTACTTC.